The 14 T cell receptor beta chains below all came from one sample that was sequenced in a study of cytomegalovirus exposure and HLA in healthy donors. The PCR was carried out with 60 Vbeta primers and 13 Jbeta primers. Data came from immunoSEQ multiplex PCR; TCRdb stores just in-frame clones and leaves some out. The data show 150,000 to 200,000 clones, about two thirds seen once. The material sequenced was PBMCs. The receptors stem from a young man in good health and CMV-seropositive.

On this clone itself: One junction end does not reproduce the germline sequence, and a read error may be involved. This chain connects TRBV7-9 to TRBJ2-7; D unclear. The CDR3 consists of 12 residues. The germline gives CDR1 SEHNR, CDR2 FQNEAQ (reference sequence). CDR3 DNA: TGTTCCAGCAGCCAACAACGATACGAGCAGTACTTC. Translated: CSSSQQRYEQYF.

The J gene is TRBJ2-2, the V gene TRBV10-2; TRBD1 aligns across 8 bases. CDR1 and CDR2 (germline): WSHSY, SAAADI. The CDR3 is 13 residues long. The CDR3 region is CGTLGQGYGELFF. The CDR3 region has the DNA TGCGGCACGCTCGGACAGGGCTACGGGGAGCTGTTTTTT.

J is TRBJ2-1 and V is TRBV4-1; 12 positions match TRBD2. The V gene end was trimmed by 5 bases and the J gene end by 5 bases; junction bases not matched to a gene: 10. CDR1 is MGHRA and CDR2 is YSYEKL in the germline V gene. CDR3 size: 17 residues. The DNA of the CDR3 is TGCGCCAGCAGCTCCCCCACAGGACTAGCGGGACACAATGAGCAGTTCTTC. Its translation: CASSSPTGLAGHNEQFF.

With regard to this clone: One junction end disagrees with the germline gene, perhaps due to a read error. The CDR3 sequence: CSSSLETGEQYF. The CDR3 DNA follows: TGTTCCAGCAGCTTAGAAACGGGGGAGCAGTACTTC. The rearrangement links TRBV7-9 to TRBJ2-7; TRBD2 is a possible D gene (5 bases). This CDR3 region has 12 residues. In germline, CDR1 is SEHNR, CDR2 FQNEAQ (reference sequence).

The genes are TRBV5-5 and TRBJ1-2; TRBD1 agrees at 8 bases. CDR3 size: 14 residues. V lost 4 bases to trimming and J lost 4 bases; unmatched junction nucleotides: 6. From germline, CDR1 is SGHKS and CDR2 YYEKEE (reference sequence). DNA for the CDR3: TGTGCCAGCAGCGGCGGACAGGGAGGCTATGGCTACACCTTC. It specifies CASSGGQGGYGYTF.

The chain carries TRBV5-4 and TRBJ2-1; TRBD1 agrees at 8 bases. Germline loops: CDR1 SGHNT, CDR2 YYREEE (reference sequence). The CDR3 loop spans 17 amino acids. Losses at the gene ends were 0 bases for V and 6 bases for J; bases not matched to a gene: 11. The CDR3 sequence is CASSLVNPGDRGNEQFF. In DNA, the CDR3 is TGTGCCAGCAGCTTGGTAAACCCGGGAGACAGGGGCAATGAGCAGTTCTTC. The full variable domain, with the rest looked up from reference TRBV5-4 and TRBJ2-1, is ETGVTQSPTHLIKTRGQQVTLRCSSQSGHNTVSWYQQALGQGPQFIFQYYREEENGRGNFPPRFSGLQFPNYSSELNVNALELDDSALYLCASSLVNPGDRGNEQFFGPGTRLTVL.

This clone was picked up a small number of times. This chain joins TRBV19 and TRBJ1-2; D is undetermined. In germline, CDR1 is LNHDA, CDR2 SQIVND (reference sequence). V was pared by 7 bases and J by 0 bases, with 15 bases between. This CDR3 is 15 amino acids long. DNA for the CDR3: TGTGCCAGTACCGCGTATGGTCGGGCTAACTATGGCTACACCTTC. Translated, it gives CASTAYGRANYGYTF.

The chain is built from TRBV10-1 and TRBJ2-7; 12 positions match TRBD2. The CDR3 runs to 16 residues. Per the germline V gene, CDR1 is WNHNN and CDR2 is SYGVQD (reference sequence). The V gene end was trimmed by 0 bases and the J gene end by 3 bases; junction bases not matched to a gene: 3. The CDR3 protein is CASSESGGLAGYEQYF. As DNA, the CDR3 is TGCGCCAGCAGTGAGTCAGGGGGACTAGCGGGCTACGAGCAGTACTTC.

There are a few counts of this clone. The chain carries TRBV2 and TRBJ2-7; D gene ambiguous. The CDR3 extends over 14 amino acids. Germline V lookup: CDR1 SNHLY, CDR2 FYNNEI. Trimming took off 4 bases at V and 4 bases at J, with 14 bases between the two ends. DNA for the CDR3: TGTGCCAGCAGTGGCGAAAGAGTCTTTTACGAGCAGTACTTC. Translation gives CASSGERVFYEQYF.

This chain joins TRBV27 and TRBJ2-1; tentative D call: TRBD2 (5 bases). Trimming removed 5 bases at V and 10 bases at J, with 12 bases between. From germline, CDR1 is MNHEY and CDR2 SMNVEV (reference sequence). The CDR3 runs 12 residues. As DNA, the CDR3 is TGTGCCAGCAGTCCCGGAGAGGGAGAGCAGTTCTTC. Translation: CASSPGEGEQFF.

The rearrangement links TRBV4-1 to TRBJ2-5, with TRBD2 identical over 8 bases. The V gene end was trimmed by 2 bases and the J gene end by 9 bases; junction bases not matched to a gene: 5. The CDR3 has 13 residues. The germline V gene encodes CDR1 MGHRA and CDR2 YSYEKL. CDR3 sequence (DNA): TGCGCCAGCAGCCAACTGACCGGGGGGGCCCAGTACTTC. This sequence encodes CASSQLTGGAQYF.

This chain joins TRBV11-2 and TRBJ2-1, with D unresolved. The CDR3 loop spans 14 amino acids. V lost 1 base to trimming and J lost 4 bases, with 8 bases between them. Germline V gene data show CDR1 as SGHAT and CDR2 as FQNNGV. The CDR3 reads CASSLAGRYNEQFF. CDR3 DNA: TGTGCCAGCAGCTTAGCTGGCAGATACAATGAGCAGTTCTTC. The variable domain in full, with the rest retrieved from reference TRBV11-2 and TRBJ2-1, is EAGVAQSPRYKIIEKRQSVAFWCNPISGHATLYWYQQILGQGPKLLIQFQNNGVVDDSQLPKDRFSAERLKGVDSTLKIQPAKLEDSAVYLCASSLAGRYNEQFFGPGTRLTVL.

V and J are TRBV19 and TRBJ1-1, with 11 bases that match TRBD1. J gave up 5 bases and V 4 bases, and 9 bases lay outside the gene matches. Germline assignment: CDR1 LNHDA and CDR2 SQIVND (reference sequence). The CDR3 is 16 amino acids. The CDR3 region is CASSTRTGGFMTEAFF. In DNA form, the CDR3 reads TGTGCCAGTAGTACCCGGACAGGGGGCTTTATGACTGAAGCTTTCTTT.

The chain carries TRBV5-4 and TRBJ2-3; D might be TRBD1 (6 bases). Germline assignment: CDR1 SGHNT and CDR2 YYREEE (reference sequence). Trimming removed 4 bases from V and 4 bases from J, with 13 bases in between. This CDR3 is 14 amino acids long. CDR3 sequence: CASSRFGGPDTQYF. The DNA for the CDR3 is TGTGCCAGCAGCAGGTTTGGGGGCCCAGATACGCAGTATTTT. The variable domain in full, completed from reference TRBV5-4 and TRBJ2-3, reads ETGVTQSPTHLIKTRGQQVTLRCSSQSGHNTVSWYQQALGQGPQFIFQYYREEENGRGNFPPRFSGLQFPNYSSELNVNALELDDSALYLCASSRFGGPDTQYFGPGTRLTVL.